This T cell receptor (beta chain) appears in the sequencing data of a study of T cells in Graves' hyperthyroidism and ophthalmopathy. Regarding the study as a whole: Most thyroid clonotypes with frequency above 0.001 were detected in blood. Researchers report that a 13 V-J model separated ophthalmopathy from stable hyperthyroidism.

The germline CDR1 and CDR2 sequences are SGHTA and FQGNSA. This CDR3 is 15 amino acids long. V lost 3 bases and J lost 2; bases outside the gene matches: 4. Regions amplified from RNA transcripts were the TCR beta CDR3 regions. HTBI primers drove first-round RT-PCR of the TCR CDR3. TCRdb analysed the multiplex PCR reads with MiXCR anew, one entry per CDR3 protein. The sample lists 500,000 to 750,000 distinct CDR3 sequences; 35% to 55% were seen once. A lack of ophthalmopathy progression within 18 months defined stable Graves' hyperthyroidism. Uncontrolled infection, other autoimmune disease, pregnancy or lactation led to exclusion. To note about this clonotype: What it binds is not known.

This sequence joins TRBV7-2 and TRBJ2-1; TRBD1 matches 7 bases. The clonotype comes from a woman younger than 35 with Graves' hyperthyroidism. The specimen was peripheral blood or thyroid tissue (not recorded which). This CDR3 reads CASSLGDRTYNEQFF. In nucleotides, the CDR3 is TGTGCCAGCAGCTTGGGGGACAGAACCTACAATGAGCAGTTCTTC.